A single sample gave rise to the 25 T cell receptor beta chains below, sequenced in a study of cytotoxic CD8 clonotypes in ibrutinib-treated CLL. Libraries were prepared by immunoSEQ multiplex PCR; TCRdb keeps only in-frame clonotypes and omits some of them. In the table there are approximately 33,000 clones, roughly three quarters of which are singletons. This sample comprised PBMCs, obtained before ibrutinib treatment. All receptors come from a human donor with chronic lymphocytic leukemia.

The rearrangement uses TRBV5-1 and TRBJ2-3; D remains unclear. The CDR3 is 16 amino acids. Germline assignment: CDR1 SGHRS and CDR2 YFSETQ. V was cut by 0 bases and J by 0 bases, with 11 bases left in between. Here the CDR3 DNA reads TGCGCCAGCAGCTTGGATCTGGCAGCTAGCACAGATACGCAGTATTTT. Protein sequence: CASSLDLAASTDTQYF.

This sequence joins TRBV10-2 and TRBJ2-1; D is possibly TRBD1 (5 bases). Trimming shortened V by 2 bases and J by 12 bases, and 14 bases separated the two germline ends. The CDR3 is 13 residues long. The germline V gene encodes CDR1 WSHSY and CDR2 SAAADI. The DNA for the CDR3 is TGCGCCAGCAGTGAGACAGACAGCCTAGGGCAGTTCTTC. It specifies CASSETDSLGQFF.

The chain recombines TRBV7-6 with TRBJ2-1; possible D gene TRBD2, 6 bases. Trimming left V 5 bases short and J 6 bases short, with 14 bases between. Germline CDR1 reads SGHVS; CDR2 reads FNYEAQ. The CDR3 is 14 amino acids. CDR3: CASSRGAGLNEQFF. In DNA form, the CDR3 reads TGTGCCAGCAGCCGAGGGGCGGGGCTCAATGAGCAGTTCTTC.

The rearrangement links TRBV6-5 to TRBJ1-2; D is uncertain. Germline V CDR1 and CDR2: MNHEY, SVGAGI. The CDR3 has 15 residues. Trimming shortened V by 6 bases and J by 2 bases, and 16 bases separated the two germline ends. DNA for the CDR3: TGTGCCAGCAGAAAGTTAGGACCGAAAAACTATGGCTACACCTTC. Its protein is CASRKLGPKNYGYTF.

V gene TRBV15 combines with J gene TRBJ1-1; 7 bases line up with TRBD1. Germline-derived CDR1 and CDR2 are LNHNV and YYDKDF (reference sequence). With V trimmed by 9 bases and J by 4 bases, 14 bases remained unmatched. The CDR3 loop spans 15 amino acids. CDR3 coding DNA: TGTGCCACTACACAGGGGACCGCGGATGTCACTGAAGCTTTCTTT. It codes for CATTQGTADVTEAFF.

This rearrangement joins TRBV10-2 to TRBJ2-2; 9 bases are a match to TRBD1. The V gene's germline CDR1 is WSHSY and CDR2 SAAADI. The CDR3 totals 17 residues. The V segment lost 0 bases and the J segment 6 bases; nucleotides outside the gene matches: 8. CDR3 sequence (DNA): TGCGCCAGCAGTGAGTCGTGGGACAGGGCTTTCCCCGGGGAGCTGTTTTTT. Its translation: CASSESWDRAFPGELFF.

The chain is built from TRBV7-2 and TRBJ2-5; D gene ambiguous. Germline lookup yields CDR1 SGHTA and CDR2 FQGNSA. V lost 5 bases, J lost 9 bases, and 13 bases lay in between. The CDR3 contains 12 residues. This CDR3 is CASSPPLGAQYF. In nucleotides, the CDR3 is TGTGCCAGCAGCCCGCCCCTTGGGGCCCAGTACTTC.

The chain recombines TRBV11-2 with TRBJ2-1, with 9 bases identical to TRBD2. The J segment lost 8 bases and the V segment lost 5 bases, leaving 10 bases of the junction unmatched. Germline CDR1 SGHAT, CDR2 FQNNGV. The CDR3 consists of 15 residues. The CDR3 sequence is CASSPWTSADDEQFF. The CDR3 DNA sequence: TGTGCCAGCAGCCCCTGGACTAGCGCGGACGATGAGCAGTTCTTC.

CDR3 region: CASSSGRSNQPQHF. DNA of the CDR3: TGTGCCAGCAGCTCGGGACGGAGCAATCAGCCCCAGCATTTT. This chain connects TRBV11-2 to TRBJ1-5, with D perhaps matching TRBD1 (5 bases). Trimming left V 4 bases short and J 1 base short, with 8 bases between. Germline CDR1 and CDR2: SGHAT and FQNNGV. This CDR3 is built from 14 residues.

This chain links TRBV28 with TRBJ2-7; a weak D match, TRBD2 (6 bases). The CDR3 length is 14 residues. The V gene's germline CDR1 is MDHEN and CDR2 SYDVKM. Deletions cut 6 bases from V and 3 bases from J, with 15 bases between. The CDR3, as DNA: TGTGCCAGCAGCCCTTTGGGACTGTTCTACGAGCAGTACTTC. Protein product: CASSPLGLFYEQYF.

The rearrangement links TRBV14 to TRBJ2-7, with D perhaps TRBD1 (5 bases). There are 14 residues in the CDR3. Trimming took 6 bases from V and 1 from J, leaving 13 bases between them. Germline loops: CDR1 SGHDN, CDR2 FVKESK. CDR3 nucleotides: TGTGCCAGCAGTTTTGCGACAGATTCCTACGAGCAGTACTTC. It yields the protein CASSFATDSYEQYF.

CDR3 sequence: CAWTKQGGETQYF. The CDR3 DNA follows: TGTGCCTGGACCAAACAAGGTGGAGAGACCCAGTACTTC. This chain joins TRBV30 and TRBJ2-5; no clear D gene. The length of the CDR3 is 13 residues. Germline-derived CDR1 and CDR2 are GTSNPN and SVGIG (reference sequence). V dropped 4 bases and J dropped 4 bases, with 13 bases sitting between them. The variable domain in full, with the rest retrieved from reference TRBV30 and TRBJ2-5, is SQTIHQWPATLVQPVGSPLSLECTVEGTSNPNLYWYRQAAGRGLQLLFYSVGIGQISSEVPQNLSASRPQDRQFILSSKKLLLSDSGFYLCAWTKQGGETQYFGPGTRLLVL.

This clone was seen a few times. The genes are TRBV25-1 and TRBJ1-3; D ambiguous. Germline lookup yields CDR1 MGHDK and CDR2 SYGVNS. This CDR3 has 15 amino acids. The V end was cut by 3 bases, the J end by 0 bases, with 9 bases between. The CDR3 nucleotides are TGTGCCAGCAGTGACAGGTTAAGCTCTGGAAACACCATATATTTT. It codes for CASSDRLSSGNTIYF.

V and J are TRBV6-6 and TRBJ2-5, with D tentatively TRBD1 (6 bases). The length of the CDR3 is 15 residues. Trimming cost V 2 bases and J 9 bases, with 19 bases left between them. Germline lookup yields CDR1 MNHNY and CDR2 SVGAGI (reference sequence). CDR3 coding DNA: TGTGCCAGCAGTTACGAGGGGGTTAGTGCCTTGGCCCAGTACTTC. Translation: CASSYEGVSALAQYF.

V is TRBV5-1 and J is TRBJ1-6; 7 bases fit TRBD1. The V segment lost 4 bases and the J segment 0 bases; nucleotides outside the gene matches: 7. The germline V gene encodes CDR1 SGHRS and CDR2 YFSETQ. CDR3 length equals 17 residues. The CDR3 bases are TGCGCCAGCAGCCGTAGGGACAGCAGCTCCTATAATTCACCCCTCCACTTT. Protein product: CASSRRDSSSYNSPLHF.

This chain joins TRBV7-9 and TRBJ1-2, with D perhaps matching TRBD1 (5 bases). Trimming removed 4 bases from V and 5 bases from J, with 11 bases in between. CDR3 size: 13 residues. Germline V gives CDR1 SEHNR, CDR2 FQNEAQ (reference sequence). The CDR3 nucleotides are TGTGCCAGCAGCTCGTCAGGGTTTTATGGCTACACCTTC. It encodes CASSSSGFYGYTF.

The CDR3 DNA sequence: TGTGCCAGCAGTTCCTCCGGGGACAGGGCCGGCTACACCTTC. Its protein product is CASSSSGDRAGYTF. The rearrangement uses TRBV6-5 and TRBJ1-2; 9 bases align to TRBD1. The CDR3 runs to 14 residues. From germline, CDR1 is MNHEY and CDR2 SVGAGI. The V gene end was trimmed by 4 bases and the J gene end by 8 bases; junction bases not matched to a gene: 8.

CDR3 coding DNA: TGTGCCAGCAGCTTAGCGTCCAGCGGGGGCTCCTACAATGAGCAGTTCTTC. Amino acid sequence: CASSLASSGGSYNEQFF. This chain uses TRBV7-6 with TRBJ2-1, with TRBD2 identical over 8 bases. The CDR3 has 17 amino acids. Germline values: CDR1 SGHVS, CDR2 FNYEAQ. J was trimmed by 0 bases and V by 0 bases; bases with no gene match: 4.

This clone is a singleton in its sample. The CDR3 nucleotides read TGCGCCAGCAGCGTGACAGGGGGCAGCGAGCAGTACTTC. Residues: CASSVTGGSEQYF. The gene calls are TRBV5-1 and TRBJ2-7; TRBD1 matches 10 bases. This CDR3 comprises 13 residues. Looked up from germline, CDR1 is SGHRS and CDR2 is YFSETQ. Trimming at V came to 4 bases and at J to 6 bases, leaving 4 bases not matched to a gene.

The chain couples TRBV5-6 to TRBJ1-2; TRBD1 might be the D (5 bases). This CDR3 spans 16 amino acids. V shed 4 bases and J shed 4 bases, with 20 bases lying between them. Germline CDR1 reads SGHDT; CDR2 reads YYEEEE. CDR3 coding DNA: TGTGCCAGCAGCCGCTTGACAGCAACCTCGGGCTATGGCTACACCTTC. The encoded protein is CASSRLTATSGYGYTF.

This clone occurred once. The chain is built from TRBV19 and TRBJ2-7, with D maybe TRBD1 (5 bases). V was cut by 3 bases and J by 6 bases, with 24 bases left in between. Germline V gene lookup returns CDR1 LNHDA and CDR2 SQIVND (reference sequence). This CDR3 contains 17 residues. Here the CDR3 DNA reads TGTGCCAGTAGTATGTTCCCAGTAGGGGTCGCCGCTCGCGAGCAGTACTTC. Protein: CASSMFPVGVAAREQYF.

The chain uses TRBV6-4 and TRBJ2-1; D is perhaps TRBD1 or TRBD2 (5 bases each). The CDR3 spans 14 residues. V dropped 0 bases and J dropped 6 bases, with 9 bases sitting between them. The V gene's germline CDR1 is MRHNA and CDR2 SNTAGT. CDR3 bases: TGTGCCAGCAGTGACTCGCATGGGGGCAATGAGCAGTTCTTC. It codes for CASSDSHGGNEQFF.

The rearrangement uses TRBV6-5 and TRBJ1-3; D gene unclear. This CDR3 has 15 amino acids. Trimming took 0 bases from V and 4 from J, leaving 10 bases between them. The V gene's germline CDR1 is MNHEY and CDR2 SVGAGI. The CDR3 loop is CASSYSRGTGNTIYF. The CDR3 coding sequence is TGTGCCAGCAGTTACTCACGGGGAACCGGAAACACCATATATTTT.

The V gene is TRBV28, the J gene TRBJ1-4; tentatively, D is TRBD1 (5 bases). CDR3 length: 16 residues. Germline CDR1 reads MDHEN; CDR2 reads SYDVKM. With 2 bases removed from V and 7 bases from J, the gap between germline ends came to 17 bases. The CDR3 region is CASSLAGVGRGEKLFF. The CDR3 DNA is TGTGCCAGCAGTTTAGCGGGGGTGGGGCGGGGTGAAAAACTGTTTTTT.

Here the CDR3 reads CSVQYRVSYEQYF. CDR3 coding DNA: TGCAGCGTTCAATACAGGGTGTCCTACGAGCAGTACTTC. The chain links TRBV29-1 to TRBJ2-7; TRBD1 might be the D (6 bases). The CDR3 is made up of 13 amino acids. Trimming shortened V by 5 bases and J by 1 base, and 12 bases separated the two germline ends. Germline-derived CDR1 and CDR2 are SQVTM and ANQGSEA.